These T cell receptor beta chains were read from a single sample in a study of blood T cell repertoires in COVID-19. TCRdb keeps only in-frame clones here, not all; method: immunoSEQ multiplex PCR. The sample has about 360,000 clones; about 87% are singletons. What was sequenced was peripheral blood. These receptors originate from a human donor in a cohort sampled during active COVID-19. The CDR3 runs from the conserved cysteine through the conserved F or W. Only some rows state a clone size, as once, few, many or a class for expanded clones.

V	size	J	length	CDR3
TRBV15	.	TRBJ2-3	17	CATSRGLGGFDTDTQYF
TRBV28	.	TRBJ1-2	15	CASSLWLQGNSGYTF
TRBV4-2	.	TRBJ2-7	16	CASSGRRTGRPYEQYF
TRBV7-2	.	TRBJ2-2	15	CASTRGGVRTGELFF
TRBV7-7	.	TRBJ2-5	15	CASSLGGSEQETQYF
TRBV4-2	.	TRBJ2-5	15	CASSQEPQGQETQYF
TRBV7-9	.	TRBJ1-4	15	CASSAGDRLNEKLFF
TRBV11-3	.	TRBJ2-1	15	CASSLGTSGRGEQFF
TRBV11-2	once	TRBJ2-1	12	CASSLGLIEQFF
TRBV4-2	.	TRBJ2-1	15	CASSLTSGKDNEQFF
TRBV5-1	.	TRBJ1-2	15	CASSPTGQGTYGYTF
TRBV7-2	.	TRBJ1-6	17	CASSLRGPTGGHSPLHF
TRBV3-1/TRBV3-2	few	TRBJ2-7	15	CASSLDPTGDYEQYF
TRBV10-1	once	TRBJ1-5	15	CASSETRGGNQPQHF
TRBV6-5	.	TRBJ1-2	15	CASRKGTDPNYGYTF
TRBV9	.	TRBJ1-5	15	CASSVGSGMDQPQHF
TRBV19	.	TRBJ2-2	12	CASKQNTGELFF
TRBV5-4	few	TRBJ2-3	15	CASSWDRGHTDTQYF
TRBV6-6	.	TRBJ2-1	15	CATSGGAGYYNEQFF
TRBV2	.	TRBJ1-6	16	CASSNRASSYNSPLHF
TRBV5-1	.	TRBJ2-5	13	CASSLDREETQYF
TRBV6-5	.	TRBJ2-3	15	CASSSRQGRTDTQYF
TRBV19	.	TRBJ2-7	13	CASSMGLSYAQYF
TRBV5-6	.	TRBJ2-7	16	CASSLAGTRTTYEQYF
TRBV9	.	TRBJ2-5	18	CASSVASSALSREETQYF
TRBV9	.	TRBJ1-1	14	CASSVDEGGTEAFF
TRBV6-5	.	TRBJ1-3	11	CASSRGDTIYF
TRBV28	once	TRBJ1-1	13	CASTPAGNTEAFF
TRBV5-1	once	TRBJ2-3	16	CASSLGGNAGADTQYF
TRBV2	.	TRBJ1-5	15	CASSEETGGNQPQHF
TRBV21-1	.	TRBJ2-1	17	CASTERCGGRFSNEQFF
TRBV20-1	.	TRBJ2-7	15	CSASVLGASSYEQYF
TRBV3-1/TRBV3-2	.	TRBJ2-1	17	CASSQDGSSLSYNEQFF
TRBV19	.	TRBJ2-1	11	CASSNKHEQFF
TRBV6-6	once	TRBJ2-7	14	CASSYYAGLYEQYF
TRBV4-1	few	TRBJ2-2	16	CASSDKLADYTGELFF
TRBV19	.	TRBJ1-2	15	CASSTDSQPGYGYTF
TRBV2	.	TRBJ1-4	13	CASSVGFGEKLFF
TRBV2	.	TRBJ2-3	15	CASSPGGMSTDTQYF
TRBV19	few	TRBJ1-3	15	CASSMGSISGNTIYF
TRBV6-1	.	TRBJ1-4	16	CASSEALGQGNEKLFF
TRBV2	.	TRBJ1-6	13	CASVRDRNSPLHF